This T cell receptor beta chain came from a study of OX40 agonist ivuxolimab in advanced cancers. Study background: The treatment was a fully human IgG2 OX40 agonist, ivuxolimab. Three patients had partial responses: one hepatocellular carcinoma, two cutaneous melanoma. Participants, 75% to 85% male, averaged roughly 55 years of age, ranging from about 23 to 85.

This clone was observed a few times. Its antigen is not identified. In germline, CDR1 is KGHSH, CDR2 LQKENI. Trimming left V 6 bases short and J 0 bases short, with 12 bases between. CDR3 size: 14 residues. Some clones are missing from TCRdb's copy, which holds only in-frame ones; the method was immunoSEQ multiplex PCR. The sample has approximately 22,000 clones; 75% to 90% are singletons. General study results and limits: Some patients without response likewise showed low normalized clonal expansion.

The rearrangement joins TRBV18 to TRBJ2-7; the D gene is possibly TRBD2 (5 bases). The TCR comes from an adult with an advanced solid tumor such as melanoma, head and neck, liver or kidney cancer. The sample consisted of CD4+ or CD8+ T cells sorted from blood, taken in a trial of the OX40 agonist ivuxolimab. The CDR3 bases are TGTGCCAGCTCCCCGGTTGGGAGCTCCTACGAGCAGTACTTC. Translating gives CASSPVGSSYEQYF.